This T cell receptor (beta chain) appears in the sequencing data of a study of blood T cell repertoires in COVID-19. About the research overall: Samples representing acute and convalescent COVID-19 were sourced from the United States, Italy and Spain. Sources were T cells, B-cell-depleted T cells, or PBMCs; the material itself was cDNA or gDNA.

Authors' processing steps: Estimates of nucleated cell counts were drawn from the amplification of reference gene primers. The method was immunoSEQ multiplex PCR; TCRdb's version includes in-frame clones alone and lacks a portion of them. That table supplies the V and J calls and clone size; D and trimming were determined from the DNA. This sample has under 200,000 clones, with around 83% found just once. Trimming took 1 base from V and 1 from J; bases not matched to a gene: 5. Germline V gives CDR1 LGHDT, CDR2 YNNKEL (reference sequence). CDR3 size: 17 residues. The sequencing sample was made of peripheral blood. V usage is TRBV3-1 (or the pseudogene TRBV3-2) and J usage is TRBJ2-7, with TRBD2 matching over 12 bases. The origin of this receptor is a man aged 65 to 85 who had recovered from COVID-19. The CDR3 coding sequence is TGTGCCAGCAGCCAAGGACTAGCGGGAGTAGTGTCCTACGAGCAGTACTTC. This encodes CASSQGLAGVVSYEQYF.